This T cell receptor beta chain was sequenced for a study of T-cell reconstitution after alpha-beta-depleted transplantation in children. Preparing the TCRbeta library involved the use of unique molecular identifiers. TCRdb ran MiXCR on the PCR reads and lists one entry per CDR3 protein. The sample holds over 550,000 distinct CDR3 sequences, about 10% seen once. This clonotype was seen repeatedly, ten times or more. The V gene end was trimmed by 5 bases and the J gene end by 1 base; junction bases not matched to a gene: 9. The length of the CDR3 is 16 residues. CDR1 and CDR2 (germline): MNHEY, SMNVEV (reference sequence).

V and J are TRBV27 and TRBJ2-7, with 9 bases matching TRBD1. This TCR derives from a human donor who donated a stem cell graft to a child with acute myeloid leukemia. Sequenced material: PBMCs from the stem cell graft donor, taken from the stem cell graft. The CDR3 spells CASSLTGTGRSYEQYF. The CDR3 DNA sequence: TGTGCCAGCAGTCTAACCGGGACAGGGAGGTCCTACGAGCAGTACTTC.